What follows are 20 T cell receptor beta chains derived from one specimen sequenced in a study of T cell responses to AZD1222 COVID-19 vaccine. TCRdb's table, derived via immunoSEQ multiplex PCR, lists solely in-frame clones and lacks some. This sample yields 110,000 or so clones, of which over 75% are seen a single time; approximately 8.8% belongs to the top ten. The sequencing here drew on peripheral blood, taken on day 0 of AZD1222 vaccination. The receptors come from an adult in good health.

The CDR3 is CASSDSTGGSNQPQHF. CDR3 coding DNA: TGTGCCAGCAGTGATTCGACAGGGGGTAGCAATCAGCCCCAGCATTTT. The chain recombines TRBV6-1 with TRBJ1-5; 9 nucleotides line up with TRBD1. The CDR3 consists of 16 residues. Germline CDR1 is MNHNS and CDR2 is SASEGT. The J segment lost 0 bases and the V segment lost 3 bases, leaving 3 bases of the junction unmatched.

The chain couples TRBV27 to TRBJ1-2; 10 bases align to TRBD1. Losses at the gene ends were 8 bases for V and 0 bases for J; bases not matched to a gene: 9. CDR1 is MNHEY, CDR2 SMNVEV, per germline (reference sequence). The CDR3 has 16 residues. The CDR3 bases are TGTGCCAGCGGACAGGGGGGGCTGAAAGCTAACTATGGCTACACCTTC. This translates into CASGQGGLKANYGYTF.

This clone was counted only a few times. Written as DNA, the CDR3 is TGCGCCAGCAGCCAAGATCTATTTGGTTTGGGGGGCACCGGGGAGCTGTTTTTT. The encoded protein is CASSQDLFGLGGTGELFF. The V call is TRBV4-1, the J call TRBJ2-2, with D perhaps matching TRBD2 (6 bases). The V end lost 0 bases, the J end lost 4 bases, and 18 bases lay between the germline ends. The CDR3 consists of 18 residues. Germline lookup yields CDR1 MGHRA and CDR2 YSYEKL.

This chain uses TRBV12-3 or TRBV12-4 with TRBJ2-7; D not resolved. This CDR3 has 12 residues. The ends were cut back, 5 bases at V and 6 bases at J, with 11 bases in the middle. CDR3 coding DNA: TGTGCCAGCAGTGACTCTGCCCCCGAGCAGTACTTC. Its protein is CASSDSAPEQYF.

The V call is TRBV27, the J call TRBJ2-5; 9 bases align to TRBD2. This CDR3 is 17 amino acids long. Germline V gives CDR1 MNHEY, CDR2 SMNVEV (reference sequence). Trimming took 3 bases from V and 1 from J; bases not matched to a gene: 9. CDR3 protein: CASSFSGGGVRQETQYF. Written as DNA, the CDR3 is TGTGCCAGCAGTTTTTCTGGCGGGGGGGTTCGCCAAGAGACCCAGTACTTC.

The chain couples TRBV30 to TRBJ1-1; 7 positions agree with TRBD1. Germline CDR1 reads GTSNPN; CDR2 reads SVGIG (reference sequence). J lost 5 bases, V lost 0 bases, and 3 bases had no gene match. This CDR3 has 13 residues. The CDR3: CAWSVNRGTEAFF. The CDR3 region has the DNA TGTGCCTGGAGTGTGAACAGGGGAACTGAAGCTTTCTTT.

The chain combines TRBV4-3 with TRBJ2-1; 9 nucleotides agree with TRBD2. Germline CDR1 is LGHNA and CDR2 is YSLEER. The CDR3 loop spans 17 amino acids. Germline trimming cut 0 bases from V and 9 bases from J; bases unmatched to any gene: 12. As DNA, the CDR3 is TGCGCCAGCAGCCAAGAGCTCGTTAGCGGGAGAAGGGGTGAGCAGTTCTTC. This codes for CASSQELVSGRRGEQFF.

The chain joins TRBV7-2 to TRBJ2-3, with 8 positions matching TRBD1. Unmatched junction bases numbered 7, after V lost 2 bases and J lost 3 bases. CDR1 and CDR2 from the germline V gene are SGHTA and FQGNSA. The CDR3 covers 16 residues. The CDR3 coding sequence is TGTGCCAGCAGCTTAATGACAGGGGAATCTACAGATACGCAGTATTTT. This codes for CASSLMTGESTDTQYF. The full variable domain, in which reference TRBV7-2 and TRBJ2-3 provide the parts outside the CDR3, is GAGVSQSPSNKVTEKGKDVELRCDPISGHTALYWYRQSLGQGLEFLIYFQGNSAPDKSGLPSDRFSAERTGGSVSTLTIQRTQQEDSAVYLCASSLMTGESTDTQYFGPGTRLTVL.

The chain carries TRBV5-1 and TRBJ2-3; 9 bases fit TRBD1. CDR3 size: 17 residues. Trimming cost V 2 bases and J 3 bases; bases outside gene matches: 10. Germline CDR1 and CDR2: SGHRS and YFSETQ. The CDR3 DNA follows: TGCGCCAGCAGCTTTAACTCACCGGGACAGGGTACAGATACGCAGTATTTT. This translates into CASSFNSPGQGTDTQYF.

This chain joins TRBV11-1 and TRBJ2-7; D remains ambiguous. V was clipped by 6 bases and J by 5 bases, with 17 bases between them. This CDR3 contains 14 residues. Germline V gene data show CDR1 as SGHAT and CDR2 as FQDESV (reference sequence). CDR3 loop: CASRTRLAGDEQYF. The DNA for the CDR3 is TGTGCCAGCAGAACAAGACTCGCAGGCGACGAGCAGTACTTC.

The chain is built from TRBV27 and TRBJ2-1, with 13 positions matching TRBD2. V was pared by 2 bases and J by 9 bases, with 7 bases of the junction left unmatched. CDR1 and CDR2 from the germline V gene are MNHEY and SMNVEV (reference sequence). The CDR3 has 16 amino acids. The CDR3 sequence is CASSLAATSGRSEQFF. CDR3 in DNA: TGTGCCAGCAGTTTAGCGGCGACTAGCGGGAGGAGTGAGCAGTTCTTC.

The chain is built from TRBV7-9 and TRBJ2-1, with D unclear. V lost 1 base, J lost 4 bases, and 14 bases lay in between. Germline V lookup: CDR1 SEHNR, CDR2 FQNEAQ (reference sequence). This CDR3 is built from 16 residues. The CDR3, as DNA: TGTGCCAGCAGCTTAGGAGCTAGTGGGGTTTACAATGAGCAGTTCTTC. This encodes CASSLGASGVYNEQFF. Supplemented by reference TRBV7-9 and TRBJ2-1, the full variable domain reads DTGVSQNPRHKITKRGQNVTFRCDPISEHNRLYWYRQTLGQGPEFLTYFQNEAQLEKSRLLSDRFSAERPKGSFSTLEIQRTEQGDSAMYLCASSLGASGVYNEQFFGPGTRLTVL.

The chain recombines TRBV5-1 with TRBJ2-1, with 10 positions matching TRBD2. CDR3 length equals 16 residues. V was clipped by 4 bases and J by 8 bases; unmatched bases: 12. The V gene's germline CDR1 is SGHRS and CDR2 YFSETQ. Written as DNA, the CDR3 is TGCGCCAGCAGCCCTTCCCTAGCGGGAGTTTTGCATGAGCAGTTCTTC. Translating it yields CASSPSLAGVLHEQFF.

The chain links TRBV2 to TRBJ2-1; D perhaps matches TRBD2 (7 bases). The CDR3 has 16 amino acids. Germline V gene data show CDR1 as SNHLY and CDR2 as FYNNEI. V was cut by 2 bases and J by 2 bases, with 13 bases left in between. CDR3: CASSERGGRTYNEQFF. The CDR3 region has the DNA TGTGCCAGCAGTGAAAGGGGGGGCCGAACCTACAATGAGCAGTTCTTC. The full variable domain, its missing parts supplied by reference TRBV2 and TRBJ2-1, is EPEVTQTPSHQVTQMGQEVILRCVPISNHLYFYWYRQILGQKVEFLVSFYNNEISEKSEIFDDQFSVERPDGSNFTLKIRSTKLEDSAMYFCASSERGGRTYNEQFFGPGTRLTVL.

The chain joins TRBV10-3 to TRBJ1-3; unclear D gene. Germline-derived CDR1 and CDR2 are ENHRY and SYGVKD. The CDR3 consists of 15 residues. Between the trimmed V and J ends, which lost 0 bases and 4 bases, there was a span of 10 bases. Here the CDR3 reads CAISESSRRGNTIYF. The CDR3 DNA is TGTGCCATCAGTGAGTCGTCTAGAAGGGGAAACACCATATATTTT.

This chain joins TRBV6-5 and TRBJ2-7, with a possible D match to TRBD2 (7 bases). Looked up from germline, CDR1 is MNHEY and CDR2 is SVGAGI. The CDR3 contains 13 residues. Trimming took 10 bases from V and 4 from J, leaving 17 bases between them. CDR3 residues: CAIGRGAGYEQYF. CDR3 DNA sequence: TGTGCCATCGGACGGGGGGCCGGGTACGAGCAGTACTTC.

CDR3 in amino acids: CASSLEGLKQYF. The CDR3 DNA is TGTGCCAGCAGTTTAGAGGGACTAAAGCAGTATTTT. The V gene is TRBV12-3 or TRBV12-4, the J gene TRBJ2-3; 7 bases agree with TRBD2. The CDR3 has 12 amino acids. With 1 base clipped from V and 11 bases from J, the junction kept 3 bases outside the gene matches.

This sequence joins TRBV5-5 and TRBJ2-7; D is undetermined. Germline CDR1 SGHKS, CDR2 YYEKEE (reference sequence). The V end was cut by 1 base, the J end by 3 bases, with 8 bases between. The CDR3 length is 13 residues. CDR3 nucleotide sequence: TGTGCCAGCAGCTTGTGGACCGACTACGAGCAGTACTTC. As protein: CASSLWTDYEQYF.

This rearrangement joins TRBV5-4 to TRBJ2-2; tentatively, D is TRBD2 (6 bases). The CDR3 is 14 residues long. CDR1 and CDR2 (germline): SGHNT, YYREEE (reference sequence). Trimming took 3 bases from V and 4 from J, leaving 10 bases between them. The CDR3 here is CASSWTTLTGELFF. In DNA, the CDR3 is TGTGCCAGCAGCTGGACTACCCTCACCGGGGAGCTGTTTTTT.

This chain uses TRBV9 with TRBJ2-1; D ambiguous. The CDR3 covers 16 residues. Trimming stripped 0 bases from V and 6 bases from J, with 16 bases between. Germline V gene data show CDR1 as SGDLS and CDR2 as YYNGEE. The CDR3, as DNA: TGTGCCAGCAGCGTAGTTCCCGGGCCAAGGATCAATGAGCAGTTCTTC. It yields the protein CASSVVPGPRINEQFF.